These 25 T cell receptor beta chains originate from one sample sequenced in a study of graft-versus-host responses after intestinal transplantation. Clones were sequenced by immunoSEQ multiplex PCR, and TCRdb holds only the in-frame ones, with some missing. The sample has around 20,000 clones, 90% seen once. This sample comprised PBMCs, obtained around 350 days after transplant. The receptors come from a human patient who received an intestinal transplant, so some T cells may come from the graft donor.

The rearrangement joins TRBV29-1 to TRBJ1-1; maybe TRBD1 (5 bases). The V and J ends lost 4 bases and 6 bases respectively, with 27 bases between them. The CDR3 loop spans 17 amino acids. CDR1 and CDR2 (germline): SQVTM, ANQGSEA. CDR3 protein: CSVAPNVGEWGGAEAFF. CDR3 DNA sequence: TGCAGCGTTGCCCCCAACGTGGGGGAGTGGGGAGGAGCTGAAGCTTTCTTT. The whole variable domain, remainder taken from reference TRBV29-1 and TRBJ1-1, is SAVISQKPSRDICQRGTSLTIQCQVDSQVTMMFWYRQQPGQSLTLIATANQGSEATYESGFVIDKFPISRPNLTFSTLTVSNMSPEDSSIYLCSVAPNVGEWGGAEAFFGQGTRLTVV.

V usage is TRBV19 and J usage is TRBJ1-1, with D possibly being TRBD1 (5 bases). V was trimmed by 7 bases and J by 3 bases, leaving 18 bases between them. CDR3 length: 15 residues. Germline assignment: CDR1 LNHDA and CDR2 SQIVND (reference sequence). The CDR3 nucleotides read TGTGCCAGTATCACAAAGTGGGGGTCTTACACTGAAGCTTTCTTT. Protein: CASITKWGSYTEAFF.

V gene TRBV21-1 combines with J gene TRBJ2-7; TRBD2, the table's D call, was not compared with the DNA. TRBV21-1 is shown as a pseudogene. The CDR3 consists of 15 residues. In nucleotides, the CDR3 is TGTGCCAGCAGCAAAGCTCGAGCCGACTCCTACGAGCAGTACTTC. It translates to CASSKARADSYEQYF.

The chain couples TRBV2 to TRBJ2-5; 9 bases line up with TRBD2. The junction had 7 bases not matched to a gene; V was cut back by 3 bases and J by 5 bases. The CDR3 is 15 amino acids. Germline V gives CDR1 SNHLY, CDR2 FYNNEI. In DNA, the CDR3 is TGTGCCAGCAGTGAGTGGCGGGGGGGCCCGGAGACCCAGTACTTC. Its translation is CASSEWRGGPETQYF. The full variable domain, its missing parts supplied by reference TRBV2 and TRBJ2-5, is EPEVTQTPSHQVTQMGQEVILRCVPISNHLYFYWYRQILGQKVEFLVSFYNNEISEKSEIFDDQFSVERPDGSNFTLKIRSTKLEDSAMYFCASSEWRGGPETQYFGPGTRLLVL.

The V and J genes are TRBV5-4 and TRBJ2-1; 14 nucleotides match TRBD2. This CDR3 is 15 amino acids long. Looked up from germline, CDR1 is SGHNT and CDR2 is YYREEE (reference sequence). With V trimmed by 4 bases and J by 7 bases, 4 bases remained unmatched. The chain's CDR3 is CASSAGTSGGNEQFF. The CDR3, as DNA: TGTGCCAGCAGCGCCGGGACTAGCGGGGGTAATGAGCAGTTCTTC.

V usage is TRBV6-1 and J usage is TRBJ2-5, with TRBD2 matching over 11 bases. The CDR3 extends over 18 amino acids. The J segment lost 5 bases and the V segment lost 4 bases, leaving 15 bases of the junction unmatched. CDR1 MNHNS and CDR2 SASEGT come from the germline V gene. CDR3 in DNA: TGTGCCAGCAGTGGGACTAGCGGGCGAACCAGGCTGGGGGAGACCCAGTACTTC. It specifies CASSGTSGRTRLGETQYF.

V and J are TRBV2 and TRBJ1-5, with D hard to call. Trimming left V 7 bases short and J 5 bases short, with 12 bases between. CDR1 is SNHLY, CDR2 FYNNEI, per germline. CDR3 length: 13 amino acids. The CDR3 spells CASTPRRDQPQHF. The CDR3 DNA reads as TGTGCCAGCACCCCGAGGCGGGATCAGCCCCAGCATTTT.

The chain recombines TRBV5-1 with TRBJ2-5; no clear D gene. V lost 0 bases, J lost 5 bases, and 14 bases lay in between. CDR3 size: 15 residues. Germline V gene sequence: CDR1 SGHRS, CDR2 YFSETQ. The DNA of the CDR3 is TGCGCCAGCAGCTTGGGGACCGGACCCCGGGAGACCCAGTACTTC. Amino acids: CASSLGTGPRETQYF.

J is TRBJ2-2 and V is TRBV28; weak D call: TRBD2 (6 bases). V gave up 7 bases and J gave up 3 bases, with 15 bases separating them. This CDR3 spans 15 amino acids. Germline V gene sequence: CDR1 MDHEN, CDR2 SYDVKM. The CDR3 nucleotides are TGTGCCAGCACCTTCCTAGCGAGCTACACCGGGGAGCTGTTTTTT. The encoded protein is CASTFLASYTGELFF.

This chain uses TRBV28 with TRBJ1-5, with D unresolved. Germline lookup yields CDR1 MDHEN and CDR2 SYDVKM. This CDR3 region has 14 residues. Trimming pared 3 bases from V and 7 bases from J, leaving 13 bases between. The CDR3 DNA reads TGTGCCAGCAGTTTCTCGGGGAATGGGCAGCCCCAGCATTTT. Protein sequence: CASSFSGNGQPQHF.

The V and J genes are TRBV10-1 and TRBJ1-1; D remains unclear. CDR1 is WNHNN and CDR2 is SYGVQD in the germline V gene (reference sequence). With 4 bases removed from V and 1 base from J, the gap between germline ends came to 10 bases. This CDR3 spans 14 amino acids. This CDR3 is CASSAEQANTEAFF. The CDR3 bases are TGCGCCAGCAGTGCGGAGCAGGCGAACACTGAAGCTTTCTTT.

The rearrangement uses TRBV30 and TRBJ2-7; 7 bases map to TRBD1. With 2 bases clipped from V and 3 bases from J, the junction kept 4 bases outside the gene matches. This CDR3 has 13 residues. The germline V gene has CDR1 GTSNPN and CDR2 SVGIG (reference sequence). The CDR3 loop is CAWSRDRLYEQYF. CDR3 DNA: TGTGCCTGGAGTAGGGACAGACTCTACGAGCAGTACTTC.

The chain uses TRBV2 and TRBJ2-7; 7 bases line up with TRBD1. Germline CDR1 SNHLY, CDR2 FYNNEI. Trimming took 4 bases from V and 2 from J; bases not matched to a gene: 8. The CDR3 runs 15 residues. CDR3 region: CASSGPGQRTYEQYF. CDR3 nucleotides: TGTGCCAGCAGTGGTCCGGGACAGAGGACCTACGAGCAGTACTTC.

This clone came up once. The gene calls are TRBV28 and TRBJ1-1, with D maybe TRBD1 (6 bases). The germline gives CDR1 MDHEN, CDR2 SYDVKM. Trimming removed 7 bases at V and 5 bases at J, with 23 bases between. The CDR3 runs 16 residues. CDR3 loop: CASIPARGGRGTEAFF. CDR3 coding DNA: TGTGCCAGCATTCCCGCTAGAGGGGGGCGAGGGACTGAAGCTTTCTTT.

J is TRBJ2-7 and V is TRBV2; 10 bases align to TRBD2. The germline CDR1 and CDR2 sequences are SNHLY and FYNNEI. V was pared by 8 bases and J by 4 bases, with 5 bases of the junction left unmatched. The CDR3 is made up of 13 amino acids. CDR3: CASLAGDDYEQYF. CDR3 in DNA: TGTGCCAGCCTAGCGGGAGACGATTACGAGCAGTACTTC.

The CDR3 sequence: CASSFRLLAGGEETQYF. CDR3 nucleotide sequence: TGTGCCAGCAGCTTTCGCCTACTAGCGGGGGGGGAAGAGACCCAGTACTTC. The gene calls are TRBV7-2 and TRBJ2-5, with 13 nucleotides matching TRBD2. V shed 3 bases and J 3 bases; nucleotides not matched to a gene: 7. The CDR3 is made up of 17 amino acids. In germline, CDR1 is SGHTA, CDR2 FQGNSA.

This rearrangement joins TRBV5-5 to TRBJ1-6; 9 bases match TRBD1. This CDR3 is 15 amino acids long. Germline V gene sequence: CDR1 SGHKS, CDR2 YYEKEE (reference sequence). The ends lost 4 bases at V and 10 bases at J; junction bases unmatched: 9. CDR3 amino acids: CASSSPQGAGSPLHF. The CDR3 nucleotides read TGTGCCAGCAGCAGTCCACAGGGGGCAGGGTCACCCCTCCACTTT.

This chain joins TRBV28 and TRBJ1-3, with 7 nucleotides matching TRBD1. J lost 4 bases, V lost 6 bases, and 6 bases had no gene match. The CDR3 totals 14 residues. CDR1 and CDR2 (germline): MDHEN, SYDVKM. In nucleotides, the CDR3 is TGTGCCAGCAGGAAACAGGGGTCAGGAAACACCATATATTTT. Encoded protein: CASRKQGSGNTIYF.

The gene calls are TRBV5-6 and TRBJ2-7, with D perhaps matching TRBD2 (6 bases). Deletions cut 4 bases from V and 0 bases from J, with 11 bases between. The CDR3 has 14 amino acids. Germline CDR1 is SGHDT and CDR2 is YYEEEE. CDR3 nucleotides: TGTGCCAGCAGCACTGGGGGGTACTCCTACGAGCAGTACTTC. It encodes CASSTGGYSYEQYF.

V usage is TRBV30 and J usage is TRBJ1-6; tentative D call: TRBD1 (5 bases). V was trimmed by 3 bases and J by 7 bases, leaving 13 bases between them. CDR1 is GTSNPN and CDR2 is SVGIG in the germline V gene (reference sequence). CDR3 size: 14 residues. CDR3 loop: CAWRAQGRNSPLHF. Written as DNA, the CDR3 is TGTGCCTGGAGAGCGCAGGGTAGGAATTCACCCCTCCACTTT.

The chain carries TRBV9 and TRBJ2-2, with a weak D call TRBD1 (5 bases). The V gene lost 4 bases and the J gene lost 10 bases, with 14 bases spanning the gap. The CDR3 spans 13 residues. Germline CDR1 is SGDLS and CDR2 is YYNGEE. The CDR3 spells CASSPQGIAELFF. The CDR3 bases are TGTGCCAGCAGCCCTCAGGGTATTGCGGAGCTGTTTTTT.

In nucleotides, the CDR3 is TGCGCCAGCGAAGCCAGACTAGCGGCCCTCGGAGAGACCCAGTACTTC. Amino acid sequence: CASEARLAALGETQYF. This rearrangement joins TRBV10-1 to TRBJ2-5; 9 nucleotides agree with TRBD2. The CDR3 contains 16 residues. Trimming at V came to 8 bases and at J to 4 bases, leaving 14 bases not matched to a gene. CDR1 is WNHNN, CDR2 SYGVQD, per germline (reference sequence).

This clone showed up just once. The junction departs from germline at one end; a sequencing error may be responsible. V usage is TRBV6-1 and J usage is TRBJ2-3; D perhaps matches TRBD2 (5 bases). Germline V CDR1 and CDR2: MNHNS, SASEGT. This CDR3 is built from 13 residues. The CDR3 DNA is TGTGCCATCAGCGGCTTGCGCACTGATACGCAGTATTTT. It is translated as CAISGLRTDTQYF.

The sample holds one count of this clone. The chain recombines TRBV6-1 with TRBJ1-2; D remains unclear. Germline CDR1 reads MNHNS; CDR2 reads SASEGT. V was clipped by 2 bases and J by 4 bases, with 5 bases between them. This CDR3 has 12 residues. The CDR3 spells CASSESSYGYTF. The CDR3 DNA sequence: TGTGCCAGCAGTGAATCCAGCTATGGCTACACCTTC.

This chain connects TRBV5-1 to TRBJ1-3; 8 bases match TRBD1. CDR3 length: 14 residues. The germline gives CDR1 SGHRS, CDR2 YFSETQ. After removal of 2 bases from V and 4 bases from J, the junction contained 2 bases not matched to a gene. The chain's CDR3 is CASSLQGGGNTIYF. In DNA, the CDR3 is TGCGCCAGCAGCTTACAGGGGGGAGGAAACACCATATATTTT. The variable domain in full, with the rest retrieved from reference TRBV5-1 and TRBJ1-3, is KAGVTQTPRYLIKTRGQQVTLSCSPISGHRSVSWYQQTPGQGLQFLFEYFSETQRNKGNFPGRFSGRQFSNSRSEMNVSTLELGDSALYLCASSLQGGGNTIYFGEGSWLTVV.